A selection of T cell receptor beta chains follows, all from one sample in a study of blood T cell repertoires in COVID-19. Repertoires were generated with immunoSEQ multiplex PCR, while TCRdb's copy carries only in-frame clones and drops some. The sample lists over 250,000 clones, about 89% occurring once. Sequenced material: peripheral blood. These receptors originate from a man between 45 and 60 years old with acute or convalescent COVID-19. Both conserved end residues are part of each CDR3. D genes are given only for firm matches. Size is omitted from some rows. Given values are once, few, many or a class for expanded clones.

>.|TRBJ2-5|TRBD1|TRBV30
CAWKGPGGLETQYF
TGTGCCTGGAAAGGGCCAGGGGGCTTAGAGACCCAGTACTTC
>.|TRBJ1-1|.|TRBV27
CASSSQYGNTEAFF
TGTGCCAGCAGTTCTCAATACGGGAACACTGAAGCTTTCTTT
>.|TRBJ1-1|.|TRBV25-1
CASSEWVAGVSEAFF
TGTGCCAGCAGTGAATGGGTAGCAGGGGTCTCTGAAGCTTTCTTT
>.|TRBJ2-2|.|TRBV2
CASSERSGELFF
TGTGCCAGCAGTGAACGGTCCGGGGAGCTGTTTTTT
>.|TRBJ2-7|.|TRBV6-1
CASSEPRGGTASYEQYF
TGTGCCAGCAGTGAACCCCGTGGGGGGACAGCTTCCTACGAGCAGTACTTC
>.|TRBJ2-2|.|TRBV18
CASSPPSSGVTGELFF
TGTGCCAGCTCACCACCATCCTCGGGGGTAACCGGGGAGCTGTTTTTT
>.|TRBJ1-5|.|TRBV19
CASRVDSYSNQPQHF
TGTGCCAGTAGGGTGGACAGCTATAGCAATCAGCCCCAGCATTTT
>.|TRBJ2-5|TRBD2|TRBV4-2
CASSQGSGRGGQETQYF
TGTGCCAGCAGCCAAGGGAGTGGGCGGGGGGGCCAAGAGACCCAGTACTTC
>.|TRBJ1-1|TRBD1|TRBV11-1
CASSPLTGMVNTEAFF
TGTGCCAGCAGCCCCTTGACAGGGATGGTGAACACTGAAGCTTTCTTT
>.|TRBJ1-2|.|TRBV19
CASSLVDSTYGYTF
TGTGCCAGTAGTCTCGTGGACAGCACCTATGGCTACACCTTC
>.|TRBJ1-5|TRBD1|TRBV30
CAWSGQGEQPQHF
TGTGCCTGGAGTGGACAGGGTGAACAGCCCCAGCATTTT
>.|TRBJ1-1|.|TRBV6-5
CASSQGSRKAFF
TGTGCCAGCAGTCAGGGGTCCCGGAAAGCTTTCTTT
>few|TRBJ2-2|TRBD2|TRBV10-3
CAIRRGGRSGELFF
TGTGCCATCCGACGGGGGGGCCGCTCCGGGGAGCTGTTTTTT
>once|TRBJ2-1|.|TRBV6-5
CASMGGGSLIF
TGTGCCAGCATGGGGGGTGGCAGTCTCATCTTC
>.|TRBJ2-2|TRBD2|TRBV11-2
CASSLVPSGDTTGELFF
TGTGCCAGCAGCTTAGTGCCTAGCGGGGACACTACCGGGGAGCTGTTTTTT
>.|TRBJ2-3|.|TRBV2
CASSPQRGGGTDTQYF
TGTGCCAGCAGTCCCCAGAGGGGGGGAGGCACAGATACGCAGTATTTT
>once|TRBJ2-6|.|TRBV29-1
CSVGAPSERRDSGANVLTF
TGCAGCGTTGGGGCCCCCTCGGAACGTCGAGACTCTGGGGCCAACGTCCTGACTTTC
>.|TRBJ1-1|.|TRBV6-1
CASSEKGHYTEAFF
TGTGCCAGCAGTGAAAAGGGGCACTACACTGAAGCTTTCTTT
>.|TRBJ1-6|.|TRBV6-6
CASSPRGGSPLHF
TGTGCCAGCAGCCCCCGAGGGGGTTCACCCCTCCACTTT
>.|TRBJ1-4|TRBD1|TRBV24-1
CATSASPGTVGEKLFF
TGTGCCACCAGTGCCTCCCCCGGGACAGTGGGGGAAAAACTGTTTTTT
>.|TRBJ2-1|.|TRBV7-3
CASSLTSGDSNEQFF
TGTGCCAGCAGCTTAACGTCGGGGGATTCCAATGAGCAGTTCTTC
>.|TRBJ1-2|.|TRBV19
CAGKTANYGYTF
TGTGCCGGAAAGACAGCCAACTATGGCTACACCTTC
>.|TRBJ1-1|.|TRBV28
CASSLAAEGNTEAFF
TGTGCCAGCAGTTTGGCGGCGGAGGGGAACACTGAAGCTTTCTTT
>.|TRBJ1-1|.|TRBV19
CASTPDSSQTEAFF
TGTGCCAGTACCCCCGACAGCAGTCAGACTGAAGCTTTCTTT
>.|TRBJ1-3|TRBD1|TRBV20-1
CSASPRQGLGNTIYF
TGCAGTGCTAGTCCCAGACAGGGACTTGGAAACACCATATATTTT
>.|TRBJ1-6|.|TRBV6-6
CASRVVGGGNSPLHF
TGTGCCAGCCGGGTGGTGGGGGGAGGTAATTCACCCCTCCACTTT
>.|TRBJ2-1|TRBD1|TRBV18
CASSPRGTGRWNEQFF
TGTGCCAGCTCACCAAGGGGGACAGGGAGGTGGAATGAGCAGTTCTTC
>.|TRBJ2-3|.|TRBV2
CASRNQGWLTDTQYF
TGTGCCAGCAGGAATCAGGGGTGGTTGACAGATACGCAGTATTTT
>.|TRBJ2-2|TRBD1|TRBV7-2
CASSSGGGGGELFF
TGTGCCAGCAGCTCAGGGGGTGGGGGCGGGGAGCTGTTTTTT
>.|TRBJ2-1|TRBD2|TRBV7-8
CASTLTSGGTFGGEQFF
TGTGCCAGCACCCTGACTAGCGGGGGAACCTTCGGTGGGGAGCAGTTCTTC
>.|TRBJ1-5|.|TRBV18
CASSPAGNQPQHF
TGTGCCAGCTCACCGGCAGGAAATCAGCCCCAGCATTTT
>.|TRBJ1-1|.|TRBV21-1
CASSNEPIWEAFF
TGTGCCAGCAGCAATGAGCCCATTTGGGAAGCTTTCTTT